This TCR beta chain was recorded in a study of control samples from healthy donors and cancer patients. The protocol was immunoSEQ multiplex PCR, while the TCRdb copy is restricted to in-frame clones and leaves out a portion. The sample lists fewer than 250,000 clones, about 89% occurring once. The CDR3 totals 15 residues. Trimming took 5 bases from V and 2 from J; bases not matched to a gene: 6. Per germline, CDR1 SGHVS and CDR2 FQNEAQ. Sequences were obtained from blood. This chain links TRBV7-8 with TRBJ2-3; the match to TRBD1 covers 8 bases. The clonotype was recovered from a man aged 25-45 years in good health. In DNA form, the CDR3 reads TGTGCCAGCAGCCTCAGGGGGCGAGCCACAGATACGCAGTATTTT. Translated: CASSLRGRATDTQYF.